The 2 T cell receptor beta chains below all came from one sample that was sequenced in a study of hypomethylating agent response in myelodysplastic syndrome. Using immunoSEQ multiplex PCR, the repertoire was profiled, and TCRdb retains in-frame clones only, with some absent. The sample has approximately 6,100 clones, roughly 80% seen once. The starting material was bone marrow, obtained before or after starting hypomethylating agent treatment for myelodysplastic syndrome (not recorded which). Source of these receptors: a human donor with myelodysplastic syndrome.

The chain carries TRBV6-6 and TRBJ2-2; D uncertain. The germline V gene has CDR1 MNHNY and CDR2 SVGAGI (reference sequence). The CDR3 is 16 amino acids. With 2 bases removed from V and 4 bases from J, the gap between germline ends came to 14 bases. The CDR3 here is CASSYKGPELTGELFF. The CDR3 DNA sequence: TGTGCCAGCAGTTACAAAGGGCCAGAGCTCACCGGGGAGCTGTTTTTT.

The genes are TRBV2 and TRBJ2-1; no definite D call. V lost 6 bases and J lost 2, with 11 bases in between. The CDR3 totals 14 residues. CDR1 is SNHLY, CDR2 FYNNEI, per germline. The CDR3 nucleotides are TGTGCCAGCAGGGTCGACACTGCCTACAATGAGCAGTTCTTC. Translated: CASRVDTAYNEQFF. The variable domain in full, completed from reference TRBV2 and TRBJ2-1, reads EPEVTQTPSHQVTQMGQEVILRCVPISNHLYFYWYRQILGQKVEFLVSFYNNEISEKSEIFDDQFSVERPDGSNFTLKIRSTKLEDSAMYFCASRVDTAYNEQFFGPGTRLTVL.